These 29 T cell receptor beta chains originate from one sample sequenced in a study of T cell responses to AZD1222 COVID-19 vaccine. TCRdb's table, derived via immunoSEQ multiplex PCR, lists solely in-frame clones and lacks some. Here the sample spans approximately 180,000 clones, around 88% being singletons. Sequences were derived from peripheral blood, sampled on day 0 of AZD1222 vaccination. Receptors were obtained from an adult in good health.

A single count supports this clone. The chain combines TRBV29-1 with TRBJ1-1, with TRBD1 matching over 7 bases. The CDR3 sequence is 16 residues long. J gave up 2 bases and V 0 bases, and 9 bases lay outside the gene matches. Germline V gene sequence: CDR1 SQVTM, CDR2 ANQGSEA. In DNA, the CDR3 is TGCAGCGTTGAAGACCCAAGACAGGGAGTCAACACTGAAGCTTTCTTT. Residues: CSVEDPRQGVNTEAFF.

V and J are TRBV2 and TRBJ1-3, with 7 bases identical to TRBD1. Per germline, CDR1 SNHLY and CDR2 FYNNEI. This CDR3 contains 13 residues. Trimming took 5 bases from V and 6 from J; bases not matched to a gene: 4. The CDR3 DNA sequence: TGTGCCAGCAGTCGGGACAGTGAAAACACCATATATTTT. It is translated as CASSRDSENTIYF.

The chain recombines TRBV5-6 with TRBJ2-1; 12 nucleotides match TRBD1. CDR1 and CDR2 from the germline V gene are SGHDT and YYEEEE. The CDR3 is 13 residues long. Trimming took 4 bases from V and 10 from J; bases not matched to a gene: 3. The CDR3 protein is CASSIGTGGEQFF. The DNA of the CDR3 is TGTGCCAGCAGCATCGGGACAGGGGGCGAGCAGTTCTTC.

The chain carries TRBV6-5 and TRBJ1-2; no reliable D call. The CDR3 runs 14 residues. Germline V gene data show CDR1 as MNHEY and CDR2 as SVGAGI. Trimming pared 6 bases from V and 4 bases from J, leaving 15 bases between. The DNA for the CDR3 is TGTGCCAGCAGCAACCTTTCTGGAGCCTATGGCTACACCTTC. Protein: CASSNLSGAYGYTF.

This clone was observed a handful of times. The sample contains more than one DNA sequence encoding this CDR3. The chain uses TRBV25-1 and TRBJ1-2, with a possible D match to TRBD1 (5 bases). CDR1 is MGHDK, CDR2 SYGVNS, per germline. This CDR3 contains 13 residues. The V and J ends lost 2 bases and 1 base respectively, with 5 bases between them. CDR3 sequence (DNA): TGTGCCAGCAGTGAAGGGGGTAACTATGGCTACACCTTC. This encodes CASSEGGNYGYTF.

The chain employs TRBV9 and TRBJ1-1; 8 positions match TRBD1. The CDR3 contains 15 residues. V trimming: 0 bases; J trimming: 0 bases; junction bases outside the gene matches: 1. Germline CDR1 reads SGDLS; CDR2 reads YYNGEE. The chain's CDR3 is CASSVGTGMNTEAFF. As DNA, the CDR3 is TGTGCCAGCAGCGTAGGGACAGGGATGAACACTGAAGCTTTCTTT.

CDR3 nucleotide sequence: TGTGCCTGGAGTGCACGACAGGTCTCTGAAGCTTTCTTT. It specifies CAWSARQVSEAFF. J is TRBJ1-1 and V is TRBV30; possible D gene TRBD1, 6 bases. The length of the CDR3 is 13 residues. Between the trimmed V and J ends, which lost 1 base and 6 bases, there was a span of 12 bases. CDR1 GTSNPN and CDR2 SVGIG come from the germline V gene (reference sequence).

V usage is TRBV15 and J usage is TRBJ2-5; D is possibly TRBD1 (5 bases). V was clipped by 0 bases and J by 2 bases, with 10 bases between them. Per the germline V gene, CDR1 is LNHNV and CDR2 is YYDKDF (reference sequence). The CDR3 loop spans 15 amino acids. CDR3 sequence: CATSRDEQEQETQYF. In DNA form, the CDR3 reads TGTGCCACCAGCAGAGATGAACAGGAACAAGAGACCCAGTACTTC.

In its sample, this clone was seen a few times. J is TRBJ2-7 and V is TRBV29-1, with D perhaps TRBD1 (5 bases). This CDR3 comprises 13 residues. Per germline, CDR1 SQVTM and CDR2 ANQGSEA. Trimming removed 7 bases from V and 6 bases from J, with 19 bases in between. CDR3 sequence: CSAQTAINGEQYF. In DNA, the CDR3 is TGCAGCGCTCAGACAGCAATCAACGGCGAGCAGTACTTC.

The rearrangement uses TRBV18 and TRBJ1-4; D perhaps matches TRBD1 (5 bases). With 3 bases removed from V and 7 bases from J, the gap between germline ends came to 18 bases. Looked up from germline, CDR1 is KGHSH and CDR2 is LQKENI. This CDR3 comprises 16 residues. The CDR3 spells CASSPPSQGGGEKLFF. The CDR3, as DNA: TGTGCCAGCTCACCCCCTTCGCAGGGAGGTGGTGAAAAACTGTTTTTT.

The chain recombines TRBV28 with TRBJ2-5, with 12 bases lining up with TRBD2. CDR3 length: 18 residues. The J segment lost 1 base and the V segment lost 6 bases, leaving 12 bases of the junction unmatched. Per germline, CDR1 MDHEN and CDR2 SYDVKM. DNA of the CDR3: TGTGCCAGCAGCCAGAGTCTGACTAGCGGGGGACCCCAAGAGACCCAGTACTTC. Its translation: CASSQSLTSGGPQETQYF.

The rearrangement links TRBV13 to TRBJ2-1; 7 bases line up with TRBD2. With V trimmed by 5 bases and J by 6 bases, 13 bases remained unmatched. CDR1 and CDR2 from the germline V gene are PRHDT and FYEKMQ (reference sequence). The CDR3 has 16 amino acids. CDR3 residues: CASSPPGGGWANEQFF. CDR3 bases: TGTGCCAGCAGCCCCCCCGGGGGAGGGTGGGCCAATGAGCAGTTCTTC.

The genes are TRBV18 and TRBJ1-5; D is possibly TRBD1 (5 bases). V lost 0 bases and J 4 bases, leaving 16 bases between the germline ends. The germline V gene encodes CDR1 KGHSH and CDR2 LQKENI. CDR3 length equals 17 residues. As DNA, the CDR3 is TGTGCCAGCTCACCACCGTTTAGTCAGGGTCGGAATCAGCCCCAGCATTTT. This translates into CASSPPFSQGRNQPQHF. Complete variable domain (other parts from reference TRBV18 and TRBJ1-5): NAGVMQNPRHLVRRRGQEARLRCSPMKGHSHVYWYRQLPEEGLKFMVYLQKENIIDESGMPKERFSAEFPKEGPSILRIQQVVRGDSAAYFCASSPPFSQGRNQPQHFGDGTRLSIL.

The rearrangement links TRBV7-3 to TRBJ2-7; D not resolved. V was trimmed by 0 bases and J by 7 bases, leaving 13 bases between them. The CDR3 extends over 14 amino acids. CDR1 is SGHTA and CDR2 is FQGTGA in the germline V gene. The CDR3 region has the DNA TGTGCCAGCAGCTTAACTCCCACAGCCTTTGAGCAGTACTTC. This encodes CASSLTPTAFEQYF.

The chain joins TRBV5-1 to TRBJ2-6; 8 positions match TRBD1. Looked up from germline, CDR1 is SGHRS and CDR2 is YFSETQ. This CDR3 has 17 amino acids. The junction had 2 bases not matched to a gene; V was cut back by 0 bases and J by 0 bases. The CDR3 DNA reads as TGCGCCAGCAGCTTGGCTCAGGGGGCCTCTGGGGCCAACGTCCTGACTTTC. Translation gives CASSLAQGASGANVLTF.

The chain recombines TRBV7-3 with TRBJ2-3, with 8 positions matching TRBD2. The ends lost 5 bases at V and 0 bases at J; junction bases unmatched: 7. This CDR3 has 16 residues. Per the germline V gene, CDR1 is SGHTA and CDR2 is FQGTGA. CDR3 residues: CASSPGTRRSTDTQYF. The CDR3 DNA reads as TGTGCCAGCAGCCCCGGGACTAGAAGAAGCACAGATACGCAGTATTTT. Based on the CDR3 plus reference TRBV7-3 and TRBJ2-3, the full variable domain is GAGVSQTPSNKVTEKGKYVELRCDPISGHTALYWYRQSLGQGPEFLIYFQGTGAADDSGLPNDRFFAVRPEGSVSTLKIQRTERGDSAVYLCASSPGTRRSTDTQYFGPGTRLTVL.

This chain connects TRBV30 to TRBJ1-2; D unresolved. CDR1 and CDR2 from the germline V gene are GTSNPN and SVGIG (reference sequence). The CDR3 is 14 residues long. The V and J ends lost 3 bases and 5 bases respectively, with 16 bases between them. The CDR3 sequence: CAWRDGRFWYGYTF. The CDR3 DNA reads as TGTGCCTGGAGGGACGGGCGTTTCTGGTATGGCTACACCTTC.

The chain has TRBV6-2 or TRBV6-3 and TRBJ1-5, with D possibly TRBD1 on 5 matching bases. This CDR3 is 15 amino acids long. With 2 bases removed from V and 3 bases from J, the gap between germline ends came to 11 bases. Germline CDR1 and CDR2: MNHEY and SVGEGT. The chain's CDR3 is CASSYGSGINQPQHF. The CDR3 nucleotides are TGTGCCAGCAGTTACGGATCAGGGATCAATCAGCCCCAGCATTTT.

V and J are TRBV5-6 and TRBJ1-2; D is unresolved. This CDR3 region has 11 residues. CDR1 is SGHDT, CDR2 YYEEEE, per germline. Trimming removed 3 bases from V and 8 bases from J, with 8 bases in between. The CDR3 bases are TGTGCCAGCAGCTCGGTAGCGGGCTACACCTTC. Translated: CASSSVAGYTF.

V is TRBV29-1 and J is TRBJ1-1; 8 nucleotides line up with TRBD1. The junction had 6 bases not matched to a gene; V was cut back by 6 bases and J by 0 bases. The CDR3 has 14 residues. Germline V gene data show CDR1 as SQVTM and CDR2 as ANQGSEA. This CDR3 reads CSVYRGGVNTEAFF. The CDR3 DNA is TGCAGCGTATACAGGGGGGGGGTGAACACTGAAGCTTTCTTT. The full variable domain, with the rest looked up from reference TRBV29-1 and TRBJ1-1, is SAVISQKPSRDICQRGTSLTIQCQVDSQVTMMFWYRQQPGQSLTLIATANQGSEATYESGFVIDKFPISRPNLTFSTLTVSNMSPEDSSIYLCSVYRGGVNTEAFFGQGTRLTVV.

The V gene is TRBV7-2, the J gene TRBJ2-1; D is ambiguous. V was cut by 4 bases and J by 5 bases, with 9 bases left in between. This CDR3 spans 13 amino acids. The germline CDR1 and CDR2 sequences are SGHTA and FQGNSA. CDR3 sequence: CASSSPTHNEQFF. The CDR3 bases are TGTGCCAGCAGCTCCCCCACACACAATGAGCAGTTCTTC.

The sample holds one count of this clone. The chain links TRBV6-6 to TRBJ1-2; 7 nucleotides line up with TRBD1. V shed 6 bases and J 2 bases; nucleotides not matched to a gene: 3. Germline V CDR1 and CDR2: MNHNY, SVGAGI (reference sequence). This CDR3 spans 13 amino acids. CDR3 region: CASSSQGNYGYTF. The CDR3 DNA reads TGTGCCAGCAGCTCACAGGGGAACTATGGCTACACCTTC.

J is TRBJ1-1 and V is TRBV11-2, with D tentatively TRBD1 (5 bases). Trimming pared 3 bases from V and 1 base from J, leaving 6 bases between. CDR3 length: 13 amino acids. Germline V gene sequence: CDR1 SGHAT, CDR2 FQNNGV. The CDR3: CASSFQGNTEAFF. The CDR3 DNA sequence: TGTGCCAGCAGCTTTCAGGGGAACACTGAAGCTTTCTTT.

The CDR3 DNA reads as TGTGCCAGCAGCCCTCAAACAGGACTAGCGGGGGGCTCATACAATGAGCAGTTCTTC. Residues: CASSPQTGLAGGSYNEQFF. The chain combines TRBV7-3 with TRBJ2-1, with 14 positions matching TRBD2. The germline CDR1 and CDR2 sequences are SGHTA and FQGTGA. There are 19 residues in the CDR3. With V trimmed by 5 bases and J by 4 bases, 13 bases remained unmatched.

V usage is TRBV27 and J usage is TRBJ2-7; D may be TRBD1 (6 bases). Germline lookup yields CDR1 MNHEY and CDR2 SMNVEV (reference sequence). The V end was cut by 10 bases, the J end by 4 bases, with 11 bases between. This CDR3 comprises 11 residues. The CDR3 loop reads CATAQGYEQYF. The CDR3 DNA follows: TGTGCCACCGCACAGGGATACGAGCAGTACTTC.

The J gene is TRBJ1-1, the V gene TRBV7-2; the match to TRBD1 covers 9 bases. The CDR3 consists of 18 residues. Germline values: CDR1 SGHTA, CDR2 FQGNSA. V trimming: 1 base; J trimming: 2 bases; junction bases outside the gene matches: 11. The chain's CDR3 is CASSLELGRQGENTEAFF. The CDR3 region has the DNA TGTGCCAGCAGCTTAGAGTTGGGGAGACAGGGGGAAAACACTGAAGCTTTCTTT. Together with reference TRBV7-2 and TRBJ1-1, the CDR3 gives the full variable domain: GAGVSQSPSNKVTEKGKDVELRCDPISGHTALYWYRQSLGQGLEFLIYFQGNSAPDKSGLPSDRFSAERTGGSVSTLTIQRTQQEDSAVYLCASSLELGRQGENTEAFFGQGTRLTVV.

Concerning this clone itself: At one of its ends the junction is not consistent with the germline gene, which may arise from a read error. The genes are TRBV10-2 and TRBJ2-1; 11 bases align to TRBD1. The CDR3 consists of 12 residues. Germline V CDR1 and CDR2: WSHSY, SAAADI. CDR3 bases: TGCGCCAGCAGTGAGATGGACAGGGGGCATCTCTTC. Protein sequence: CASSEMDRGHLF.

This clone was seen a few times. This sequence joins TRBV7-9 and TRBJ2-7, with D unresolved. V was trimmed by 5 bases and J by 4 bases, leaving 9 bases between them. Germline assignment: CDR1 SEHNR and CDR2 FQNEAQ (reference sequence). This CDR3 is built from 12 residues. The CDR3 protein is CASSLSWYEQYF. CDR3 coding DNA: TGTGCCAGCAGCCTCTCTTGGTACGAGCAGTACTTC.

The genes are TRBV5-1 and TRBJ2-5; TRBD1 is a possible D gene (7 bases). V lost 0 bases and J 0 bases, leaving 9 bases between the germline ends. CDR1 is SGHRS and CDR2 is YFSETQ in the germline V gene. This CDR3 contains 15 residues. CDR3 coding DNA: TGCGCCAGCAGCTTGGGCAGGGGGGACCAAGAGACCCAGTACTTC. Translated, it gives CASSLGRGDQETQYF. Complete variable domain (other parts from reference TRBV5-1 and TRBJ2-5): KAGVTQTPRYLIKTRGQQVTLSCSPISGHRSVSWYQQTPGQGLQFLFEYFSETQRNKGNFPGRFSGRQFSNSRSEMNVSTLELGDSALYLCASSLGRGDQETQYFGPGTRLLVL.